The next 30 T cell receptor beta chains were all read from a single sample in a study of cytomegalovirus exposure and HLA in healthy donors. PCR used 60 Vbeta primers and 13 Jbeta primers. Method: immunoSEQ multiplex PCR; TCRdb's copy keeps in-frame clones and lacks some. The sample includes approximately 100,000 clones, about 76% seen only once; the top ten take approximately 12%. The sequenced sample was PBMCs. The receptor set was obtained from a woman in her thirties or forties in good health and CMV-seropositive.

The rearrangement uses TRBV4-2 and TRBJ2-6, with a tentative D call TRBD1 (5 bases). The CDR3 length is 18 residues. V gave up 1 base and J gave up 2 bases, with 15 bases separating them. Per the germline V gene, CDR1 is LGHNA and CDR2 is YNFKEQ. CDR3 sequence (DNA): TGTGCCAGCAGCCAAGTGCTGTTTCTAGGGGCTGGGGCCAACGTCCTGACTTTC. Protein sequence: CASSQVLFLGAGANVLTF.

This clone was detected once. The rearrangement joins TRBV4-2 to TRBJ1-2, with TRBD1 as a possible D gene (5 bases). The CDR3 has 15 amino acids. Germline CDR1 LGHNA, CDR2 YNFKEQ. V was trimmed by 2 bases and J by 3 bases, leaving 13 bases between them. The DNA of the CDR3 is TGTGCCAGCAGCCAAACTACGGGGGGGGACTATGGCTACACCTTC. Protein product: CASSQTTGGDYGYTF.

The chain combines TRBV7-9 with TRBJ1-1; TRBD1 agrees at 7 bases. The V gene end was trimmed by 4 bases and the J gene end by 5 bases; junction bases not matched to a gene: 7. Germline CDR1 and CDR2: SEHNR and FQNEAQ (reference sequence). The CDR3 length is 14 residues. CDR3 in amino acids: CASSYRGSGTEAFF. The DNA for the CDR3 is TGTGCCAGCAGCTACAGGGGTTCGGGGACTGAAGCTTTCTTT.

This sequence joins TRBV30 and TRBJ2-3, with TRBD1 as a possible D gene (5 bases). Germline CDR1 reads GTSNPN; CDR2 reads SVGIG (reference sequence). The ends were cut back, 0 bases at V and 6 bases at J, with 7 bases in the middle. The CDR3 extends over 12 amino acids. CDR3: CAWSVKGDTQYF. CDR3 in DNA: TGTGCCTGGAGTGTTAAGGGGGATACGCAGTATTTT.

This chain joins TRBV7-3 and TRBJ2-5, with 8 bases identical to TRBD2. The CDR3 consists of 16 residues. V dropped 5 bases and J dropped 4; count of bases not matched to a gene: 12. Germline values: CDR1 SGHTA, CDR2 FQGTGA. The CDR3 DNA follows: TGTGCCAGCAGCCTCGGTAGCGGGGCGGCCGGAGAGACCCAGTACTTC. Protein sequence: CASSLGSGAAGETQYF.

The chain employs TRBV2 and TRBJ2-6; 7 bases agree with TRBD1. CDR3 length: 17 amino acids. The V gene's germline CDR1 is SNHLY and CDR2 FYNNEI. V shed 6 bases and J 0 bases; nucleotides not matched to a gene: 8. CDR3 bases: TGTGCCAGCAGCGCAACAGGGGCACTCTCTGGGGCCAACGTCCTGACTTTC. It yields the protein CASSATGALSGANVLTF. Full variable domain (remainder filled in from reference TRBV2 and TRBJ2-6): EPEVTQTPSHQVTQMGQEVILRCVPISNHLYFYWYRQILGQKVEFLVSFYNNEISEKSEIFDDQFSVERPDGSNFTLKIRSTKLEDSAMYFCASSATGALSGANVLTFGAGSRLTVL.

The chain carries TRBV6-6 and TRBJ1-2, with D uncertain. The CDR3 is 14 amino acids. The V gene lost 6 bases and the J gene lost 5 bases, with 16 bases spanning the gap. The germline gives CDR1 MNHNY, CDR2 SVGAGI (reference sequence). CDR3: CASSPPTGRYGYTF. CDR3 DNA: TGTGCCAGCAGCCCCCCGACGGGGAGGTATGGCTACACCTTC.

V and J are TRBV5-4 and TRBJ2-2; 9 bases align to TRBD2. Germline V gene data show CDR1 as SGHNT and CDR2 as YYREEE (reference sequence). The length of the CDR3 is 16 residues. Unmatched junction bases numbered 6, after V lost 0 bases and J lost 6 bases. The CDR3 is CASSLGGLARAGELFF. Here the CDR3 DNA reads TGTGCCAGCAGCTTGGGGGGACTAGCCCGAGCCGGGGAGCTGTTTTTT.

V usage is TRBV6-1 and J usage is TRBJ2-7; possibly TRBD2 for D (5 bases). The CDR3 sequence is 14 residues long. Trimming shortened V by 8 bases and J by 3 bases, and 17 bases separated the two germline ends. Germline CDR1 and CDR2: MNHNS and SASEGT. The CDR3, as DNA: TGTGCCAGCCATTCAAGGGTAGGGAGCTACGAGCAGTACTTC. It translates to CASHSRVGSYEQYF.

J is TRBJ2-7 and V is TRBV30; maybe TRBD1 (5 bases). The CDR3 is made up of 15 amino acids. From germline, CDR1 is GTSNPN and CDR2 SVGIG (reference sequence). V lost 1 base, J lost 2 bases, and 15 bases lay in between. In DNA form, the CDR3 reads TGTGCCTGGAGTGATCCAGGGTTGAGAACCTACGAGCAGTACTTC. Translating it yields CAWSDPGLRTYEQYF.

The DNA of the CDR3 is TGCGCCAGCAGCCCAGGGACTAGCGGGGGCACAGATACGCAGTATTTT. Translated: CASSPGTSGGTDTQYF. The genes are TRBV5-1 and TRBJ2-3, with 13 positions matching TRBD2. Per the germline V gene, CDR1 is SGHRS and CDR2 is YFSETQ. The CDR3 sequence is 16 residues long. The ends lost 4 bases at V and 1 base at J; junction bases unmatched: 3. The variable domain in full, completed from reference TRBV5-1 and TRBJ2-3, reads KAGVTQTPRYLIKTRGQQVTLSCSPISGHRSVSWYQQTPGQGLQFLFEYFSETQRNKGNFPGRFSGRQFSNSRSEMNVSTLELGDSALYLCASSPGTSGGTDTQYFGPGTRLTVL.

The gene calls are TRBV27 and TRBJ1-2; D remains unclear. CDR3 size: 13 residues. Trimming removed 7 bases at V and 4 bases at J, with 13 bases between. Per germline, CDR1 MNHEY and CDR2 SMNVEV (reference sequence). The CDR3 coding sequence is TGTGCCAGCACCTCACCTGACATCTATGGCTACACCTTC. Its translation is CASTSPDIYGYTF.

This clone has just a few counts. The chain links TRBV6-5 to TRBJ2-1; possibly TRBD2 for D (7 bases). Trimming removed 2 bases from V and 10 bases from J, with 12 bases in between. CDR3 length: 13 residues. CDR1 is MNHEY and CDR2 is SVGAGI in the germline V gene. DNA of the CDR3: TGTGCCAGCAGTTACGCGGGGGCGGTCGAGCAGTTCTTC. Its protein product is CASSYAGAVEQFF.

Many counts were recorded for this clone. CDR3 bases: TGTGCCAGCAGTTATACAGGGGGCACTGAAGCTTTCTTT. This gives the protein CASSYTGGTEAFF. V is TRBV5-6 and J is TRBJ1-1; 8 bases fit TRBD1. Germline V gives CDR1 SGHDT, CDR2 YYEEEE. After removal of 5 bases from V and 4 bases from J, the junction contained 4 bases not matched to a gene. This CDR3 is built from 13 residues.

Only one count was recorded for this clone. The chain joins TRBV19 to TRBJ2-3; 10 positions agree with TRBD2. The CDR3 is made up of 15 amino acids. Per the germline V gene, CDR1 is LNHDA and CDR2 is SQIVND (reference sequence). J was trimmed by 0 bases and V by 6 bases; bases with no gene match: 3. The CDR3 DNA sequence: TGTGCCAGTAGGCTAGCGGGGGTTAGCACAGATACGCAGTATTTT. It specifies CASRLAGVSTDTQYF.

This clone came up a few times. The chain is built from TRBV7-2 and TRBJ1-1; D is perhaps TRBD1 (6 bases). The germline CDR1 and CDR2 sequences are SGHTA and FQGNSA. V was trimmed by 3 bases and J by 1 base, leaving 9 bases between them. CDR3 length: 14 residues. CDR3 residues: CASSLRQANTEAFF. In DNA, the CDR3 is TGTGCCAGCAGCTTGAGACAGGCGAACACTGAAGCTTTCTTT. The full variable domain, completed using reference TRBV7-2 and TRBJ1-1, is GAGVSQSPSNKVTEKGKDVELRCDPISGHTALYWYRQSLGQGLEFLIYFQGNSAPDKSGLPSDRFSAERTGGSVSTLTIQRTQQEDSAVYLCASSLRQANTEAFFGQGTRLTVV.

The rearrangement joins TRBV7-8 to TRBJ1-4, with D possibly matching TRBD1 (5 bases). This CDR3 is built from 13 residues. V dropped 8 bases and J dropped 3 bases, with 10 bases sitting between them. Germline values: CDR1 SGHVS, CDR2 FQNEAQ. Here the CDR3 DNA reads TGTGCCAGCGCCTGGGGGGCTAATGAAAAACTGTTTTTT. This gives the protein CASAWGANEKLFF.

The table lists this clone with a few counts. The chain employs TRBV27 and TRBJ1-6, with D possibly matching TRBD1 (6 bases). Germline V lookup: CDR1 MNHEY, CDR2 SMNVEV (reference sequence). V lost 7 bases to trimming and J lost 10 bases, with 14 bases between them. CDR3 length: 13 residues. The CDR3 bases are TGTGCCAGCATGGGGACACACAACTCACCCCTCCACTTT. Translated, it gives CASMGTHNSPLHF.

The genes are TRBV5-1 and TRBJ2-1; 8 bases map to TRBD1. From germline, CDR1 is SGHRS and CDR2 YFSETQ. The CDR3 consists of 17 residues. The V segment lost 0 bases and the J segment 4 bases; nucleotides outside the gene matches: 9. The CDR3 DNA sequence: TGCGCCAGCAGCTTGGCCATTGGACAGGGCCCTTACAATGAGCAGTTCTTC. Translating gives CASSLAIGQGPYNEQFF.

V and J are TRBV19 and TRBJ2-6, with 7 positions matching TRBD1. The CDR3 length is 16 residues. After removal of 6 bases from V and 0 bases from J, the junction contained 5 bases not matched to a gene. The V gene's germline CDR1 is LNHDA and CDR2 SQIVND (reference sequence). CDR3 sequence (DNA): TGTGCCAGTAGGACAGGGCCGGACTCTGGGGCCAACGTCCTGACTTTC. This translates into CASRTGPDSGANVLTF.

The CDR3 coding sequence is TGCGCCAGCAGCCTGACAGCCTCTGGGGCCAACGTCCTGACTTTC. As protein: CASSLTASGANVLTF. The gene calls are TRBV5-1 and TRBJ2-6; D possibly corresponds to TRBD1 (5 bases). Trimming removed 4 bases from V and 0 bases from J, with 8 bases in between. Germline CDR1 reads SGHRS; CDR2 reads YFSETQ. The CDR3 spans 15 residues.

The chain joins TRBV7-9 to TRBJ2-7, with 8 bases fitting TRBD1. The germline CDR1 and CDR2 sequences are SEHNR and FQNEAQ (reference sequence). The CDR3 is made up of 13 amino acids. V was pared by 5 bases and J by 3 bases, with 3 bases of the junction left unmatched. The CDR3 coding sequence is TGTGCCAGCAGCCCAACAGGGGGCTACGAGCAGTACTTC. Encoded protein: CASSPTGGYEQYF.

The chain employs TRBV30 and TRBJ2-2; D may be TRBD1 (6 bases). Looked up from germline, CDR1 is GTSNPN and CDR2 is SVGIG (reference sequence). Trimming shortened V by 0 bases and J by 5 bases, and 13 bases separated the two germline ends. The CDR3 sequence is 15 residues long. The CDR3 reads CAWSVGRGVTGELFF. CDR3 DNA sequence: TGTGCCTGGAGTGTAGGCAGGGGTGTGACCGGGGAGCTGTTTTTT. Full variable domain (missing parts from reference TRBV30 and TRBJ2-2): SQTIHQWPATLVQPVGSPLSLECTVEGTSNPNLYWYRQAAGRGLQLLFYSVGIGQISSEVPQNLSASRPQDRQFILSSKKLLLSDSGFYLCAWSVGRGVTGELFFGEGSRLTVL.

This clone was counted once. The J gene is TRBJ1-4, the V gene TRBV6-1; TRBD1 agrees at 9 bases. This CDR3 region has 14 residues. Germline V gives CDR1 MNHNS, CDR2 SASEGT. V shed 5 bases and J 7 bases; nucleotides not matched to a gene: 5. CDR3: CASSKQGAGEKLFF. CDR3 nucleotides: TGTGCCAGCAGTAAACAGGGGGCGGGTGAAAAACTGTTTTTT.

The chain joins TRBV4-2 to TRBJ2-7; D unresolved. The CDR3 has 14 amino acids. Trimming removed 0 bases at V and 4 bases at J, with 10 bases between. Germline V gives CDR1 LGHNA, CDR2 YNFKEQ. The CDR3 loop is CASSQDLLRYEQYF. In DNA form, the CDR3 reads TGTGCCAGCAGCCAAGATCTATTGCGATACGAGCAGTACTTC.

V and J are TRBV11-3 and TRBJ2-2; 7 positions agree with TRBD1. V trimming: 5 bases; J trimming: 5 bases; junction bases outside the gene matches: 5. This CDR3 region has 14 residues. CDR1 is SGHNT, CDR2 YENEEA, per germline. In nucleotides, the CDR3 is TGTGCCAGCAGCGTAGGGGGCAGTACCGGGGAGCTGTTTTTT. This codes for CASSVGGSTGELFF.

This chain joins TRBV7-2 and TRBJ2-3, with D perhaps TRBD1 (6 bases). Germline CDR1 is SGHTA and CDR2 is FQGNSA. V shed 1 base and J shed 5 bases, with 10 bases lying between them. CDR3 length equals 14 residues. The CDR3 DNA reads TGTGCCAGCAGCTTAGGGCCAGGGGTAGATACGCAGTATTTT. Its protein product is CASSLGPGVDTQYF.

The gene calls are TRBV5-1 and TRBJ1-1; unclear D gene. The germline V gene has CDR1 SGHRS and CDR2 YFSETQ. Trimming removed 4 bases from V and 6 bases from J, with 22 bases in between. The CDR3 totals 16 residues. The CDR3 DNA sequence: TGCGCCAGCAGCCAAACTCAGGCGCGAAACGGCGCTGAAGCTTTCTTT. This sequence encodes CASSQTQARNGAEAFF.

The CDR3, as DNA: TGTGCCATCAGTGCGGGCCAGGGAAATGAGCAGTTCTTC. The encoded protein is CAISAGQGNEQFF. The V and J genes are TRBV10-3 and TRBJ2-1, with D possibly matching TRBD1 (5 bases). The CDR3 is 13 residues long. Per germline, CDR1 ENHRY and CDR2 SYGVKD. V was trimmed by 4 bases and J by 7 bases, leaving 11 bases between them.

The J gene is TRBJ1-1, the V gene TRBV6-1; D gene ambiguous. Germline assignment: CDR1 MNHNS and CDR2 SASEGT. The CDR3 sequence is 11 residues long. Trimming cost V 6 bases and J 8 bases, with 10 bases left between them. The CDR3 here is CASRWEAEAFF. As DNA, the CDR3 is TGTGCCAGCAGATGGGAGGCAGAAGCTTTCTTT.